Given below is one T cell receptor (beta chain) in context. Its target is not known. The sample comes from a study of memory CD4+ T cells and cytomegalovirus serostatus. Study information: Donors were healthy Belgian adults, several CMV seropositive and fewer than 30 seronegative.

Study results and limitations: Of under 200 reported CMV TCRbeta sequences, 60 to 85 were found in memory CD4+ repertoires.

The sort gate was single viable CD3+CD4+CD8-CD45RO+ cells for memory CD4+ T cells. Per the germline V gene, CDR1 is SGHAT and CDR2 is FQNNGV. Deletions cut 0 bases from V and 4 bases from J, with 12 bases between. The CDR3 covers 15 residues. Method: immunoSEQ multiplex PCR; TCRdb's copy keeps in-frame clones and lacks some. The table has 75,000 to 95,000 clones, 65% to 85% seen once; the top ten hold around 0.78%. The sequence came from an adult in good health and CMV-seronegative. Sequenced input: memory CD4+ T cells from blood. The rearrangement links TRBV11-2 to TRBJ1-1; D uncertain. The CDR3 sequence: CASSLDNGWITEAFF. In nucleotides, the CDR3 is TGTGCCAGCAGCTTAGATAATGGGTGGATCACTGAAGCTTTCTTT.